Presented here are 21 T cell receptor beta chains from one specimen sequenced in a study of T cells in Graves' hyperthyroidism and ophthalmopathy. TCR beta CDR3 regions were amplified from RNA. The TCR CDR3 first-round RT-PCR relied on the HTBI primer set. TCRdb reprocessed the multiplex PCR reads via MiXCR and lists one record per CDR3 protein. Of roughly 250,000 distinct CDR3 sequences in the sample, roughly 20% are singletons; the top ten hold 50% to 75%. The sequenced material came from blood. The receptors derive from a man aged 25 to 40 with Graves' ophthalmopathy.

This chain joins TRBV5-4 and TRBJ1-1; TRBD1 might be the D (5 bases). CDR3 length equals 14 residues. The germline V gene has CDR1 SGHNT and CDR2 YYREEE (reference sequence). Trimming cost V 0 bases and J 3 bases, with 9 bases left between them. CDR3 loop: CASSLGATDTEAFF. The CDR3 bases are TGTGCCAGCAGCTTGGGAGCGACAGACACTGAAGCTTTCTTT.

This clonotype was counted at least ten times. The chain recombines TRBV3-1 with TRBJ1-5, with D possibly TRBD1 on 6 matching bases. The V gene lost 0 bases and the J gene lost 6 bases, with 9 bases spanning the gap. Germline lookup yields CDR1 LGHDT and CDR2 YNNKEL (reference sequence). This CDR3 region has 14 residues. CDR3 sequence reads: CASSQDSGAQPQHF. CDR3 bases: TGTGCCAGCAGCCAAGATTCAGGGGCTCAGCCCCAGCATTTT.

Points on this clonotype: Compared with germline, one end of the junction differs, possibly owing to a read error. The V call is TRBV12-3 or TRBV12-4, the J call TRBJ2-7; tentatively, D is TRBD1 (6 bases). The CDR3 runs to 14 residues. The CDR3 region has the DNA TGTGCCAGCAGTTTACTGGAAGGGGGTTACGAGCGGTACTTC. Protein: CASSLLEGGYERYF.

This clonotype was counted a few times. This chain links TRBV15 with TRBJ2-1; 10 nucleotides align to TRBD2. Germline trimming cut 0 bases from V and 6 bases from J; bases unmatched to any gene: 5. Germline CDR1 reads LNHNV; CDR2 reads YYDKDF (reference sequence). The CDR3 covers 16 residues. The CDR3 loop reads CATSRDQLAGANEQFF. The CDR3 DNA sequence: TGTGCCACCAGCAGAGACCAGCTAGCGGGAGCCAATGAGCAGTTCTTC. The variable domain in full, completed from reference TRBV15 and TRBJ2-1, reads DAMVIQNPRYQVTQFGKPVTLSCSQTLNHNVMYWYQQKSSQAPKLLFHYYDKDFNNEADTPDNFQSRRPNTSFCFLDIRSPGLGDTAMYLCATSRDQLAGANEQFFGPGTRLTVL.

This clonotype has more than one count but fewer than ten. The V call is TRBV10-3, the J call TRBJ1-3; 9 bases map to TRBD1. Germline-derived CDR1 and CDR2 are ENHRY and SYGVKD. The CDR3 covers 14 residues. J was trimmed by 3 bases and V by 4 bases; bases with no gene match: 1. CDR3 sequence (DNA): TGTGCCATCAGTGCGGGACAGGGTGGAAACACCATATATTTT. Translation: CAISAGQGGNTIYF.

This clonotype was detected only a few times. V usage is TRBV12-3 or TRBV12-4 and J usage is TRBJ2-6, with 14 positions matching TRBD2. Trimming took 7 bases from V and 0 from J; bases not matched to a gene: 2. The CDR3 extends over 17 amino acids. Written as DNA, the CDR3 is TGTGCCAGCACGGGACTAGCGGGAGCCTCTGGGGCCAACGTCCTGACTTTC. Translating it yields CASTGLAGASGANVLTF.

The sample holds a few counts of this clonotype. The gene calls are TRBV15 and TRBJ1-1; D gene ambiguous. The CDR3 has 14 residues. From germline, CDR1 is LNHNV and CDR2 YYDKDF (reference sequence). The V end was cut by 4 bases, the J end by 1 base, with 10 bases between. The DNA of the CDR3 is TGTGCCACCAGCACGTACGGGAAGAACACTGAAGCTTTCTTT. It codes for CATSTYGKNTEAFF.

This clonotype has just a few counts. The chain couples TRBV6-1 to TRBJ2-6; no definite D call. CDR3 size: 16 residues. The germline gives CDR1 MNHNS, CDR2 SASEGT. V lost 8 bases and J lost 0, with 14 bases in between. CDR3 in amino acids: CASQMVAHSGANVLTF. The CDR3 DNA reads TGTGCCAGCCAGATGGTGGCCCACTCTGGGGCCAACGTCCTGACTTTC.

The gene calls are TRBV9 and TRBJ2-1, with a weak D call TRBD2 (5 bases). V dropped 4 bases and J dropped 8 bases, with 16 bases sitting between them. The CDR3 has 14 residues. Germline loops: CDR1 SGDLS, CDR2 YYNGEE. In DNA form, the CDR3 reads TGTGCCAGCAGCACCTCTAGCACTTCCGATGAGCAGTTCTTC. It yields the protein CASSTSSTSDEQFF.

J is TRBJ1-5 and V is TRBV30; D uncertain. In germline, CDR1 is GTSNPN, CDR2 SVGIG (reference sequence). V was trimmed by 0 bases and J by 0 bases, leaving 9 bases between them. The CDR3 extends over 15 amino acids. The CDR3 sequence is CAWSVGYNSNQPQHF. CDR3 DNA sequence: TGTGCCTGGAGTGTGGGGTACAATAGCAATCAGCCCCAGCATTTT.

The chain combines TRBV2 with TRBJ2-7; weak D call: TRBD2 (5 bases). The CDR3 runs to 12 residues. V gave up 7 bases and J gave up 4 bases, with 11 bases separating them. Germline CDR1 reads SNHLY; CDR2 reads FYNNEI. CDR3 in amino acids: CASTSRVYEQYF. In nucleotides, the CDR3 is TGTGCCAGCACCTCGCGGGTGTACGAGCAGTACTTC.

The chain combines TRBV4-2 with TRBJ2-1, with D tentatively TRBD2 (5 bases). The CDR3 covers 14 residues. Germline V gene sequence: CDR1 LGHNA, CDR2 YNFKEQ. V gave up 0 bases and J gave up 9 bases, with 12 bases separating them. The CDR3 protein is CASSQDDGEIEQFF. In DNA form, the CDR3 reads TGTGCCAGCAGCCAAGATGATGGGGAGATTGAGCAGTTCTTC.

The V call is TRBV7-9, the J call TRBJ1-3; no firm D call. The V gene's germline CDR1 is SEHNR and CDR2 FQNEAQ (reference sequence). The CDR3 totals 16 residues. Trimming stripped 1 base from V and 0 bases from J, with 10 bases between. The chain's CDR3 is CASSLELLHSGNTIYF. In DNA form, the CDR3 reads TGTGCCAGCAGCTTAGAACTCCTTCACTCTGGAAACACCATATATTTT.

This clonotype is a singleton in its sample. The chain recombines TRBV19 with TRBJ2-6; 7 positions match TRBD2. Germline CDR1 reads LNHDA; CDR2 reads SQIVND (reference sequence). CDR3 size: 16 residues. After removal of 5 bases from V and 2 bases from J, the junction contained 6 bases not matched to a gene. DNA for the CDR3: TGTGCCAGTAGTTCTAGCGGAGTTACTGGGGCCAACGTCCTGACTTTC. It yields the protein CASSSSGVTGANVLTF.

With respect to this clonotype: This may be a read error: a much more frequent sequence differs by one nucleotide. The chain combines TRBV28 with TRBJ2-5, with 7 bases identical to TRBD1. Germline assignment: CDR1 MDHEN and CDR2 SYDVKM. The CDR3 loop spans 15 amino acids. The CDR3 loop reads CASQPSDRAQETQCF. The CDR3 DNA reads as TGTGCCAGCCAACCTTCTGACAGGGCCCAAGAGACCCAGTGCTTC.

This clonotype appeared a few times. A read error may be the cause here, since a much bigger clone is one base away. The genes are TRBV12-3 or TRBV12-4 and TRBJ1-5, with D maybe TRBD1 (5 bases). Trimming stripped 6 bases from V and 7 bases from J, with 13 bases between. CDR3 size: 13 residues. The CDR3 coding sequence is TGTGCCAGCAGGGGCAACAGGAACCAGCCCCAGCATTTT. Its translation: CASRGNRNQPQHF.

This clonotype was seen a handful of times. The genes are TRBV6-2 or TRBV6-3 and TRBJ2-1, with 9 bases aligning to TRBD2. Unmatched junction bases numbered 9, after V lost 4 bases and J lost 8 bases. Germline V CDR1 and CDR2: MNHEY, SVGEGT. CDR3 length equals 15 residues. The CDR3 loop is CASSLAGDPSYEQFF. In DNA, the CDR3 is TGTGCCAGCAGTTTAGCGGGAGACCCAAGCTATGAGCAGTTCTTC.

This clonotype has only a few counts. The J gene is TRBJ2-2, the V gene TRBV24-1, with TRBD2 matching over 10 bases. The J segment lost 6 bases and the V segment lost 8 bases, leaving 14 bases of the junction unmatched. Germline CDR1 and CDR2: KGHDR and SFDVKD. The CDR3 runs 17 residues. In DNA form, the CDR3 reads TGTGCCACCACCCCCAACAGGTGGCTAGCGGGAGCCGGGGAGCTGTTTTTT. It translates to CATTPNRWLAGAGELFF.

V gene TRBV29-1 combines with J gene TRBJ2-5; D perhaps matches TRBD2 (5 bases). Germline loops: CDR1 SQVTM, CDR2 ANQGSEA. With 0 bases removed from V and 7 bases from J, the gap between germline ends came to 12 bases. The length of the CDR3 is 13 residues. This chain's CDR3 is CSVEDQAARTQYF. CDR3 coding DNA: TGCAGCGTTGAAGATCAAGCGGCTAGGACCCAGTACTTC.

This sequence joins TRBV11-2 and TRBJ2-5; either TRBD1 or TRBD2 may fit D (5 bases each). Germline V CDR1 and CDR2: SGHAT, FQNNGV. There are 14 residues in the CDR3. Between the trimmed V and J ends, which lost 3 bases and 3 bases, there was a span of 11 bases. The CDR3 spells CASSFEGHEETQYF. CDR3 nucleotide sequence: TGTGCCAGCAGCTTCGAGGGGCACGAAGAGACCCAGTACTTC.

This clonotype occurred a few times. One end of the junction is discordant with germline, which a read error may explain. The rearrangement links TRBV7-3 to TRBJ2-7, with 7 bases fitting TRBD1. CDR3 length equals 15 residues. Germline V gene sequence: CDR1 SGHTA, CDR2 FQGTGA. As DNA, the CDR3 is TGTGCCAGCAGCCACACGCCGGGACAGTCCTACGGGCAGTACTTC. It is translated as CASSHTPGQSYGQYF.